This T cell receptor (beta chain) was recovered during a study of T cells after yellow fever vaccination. The study's findings and limits: By day 5 rather than day 15, the secondary response had peaked, though it was weaker.

About this clonotype: The antigen remains undetermined.

V was cut by 6 bases and J by 12 bases, with 15 bases left in between. The CDR3 is made up of 12 amino acids. CDR1 MNHEY and CDR2 SVGAGI come from the germline V gene. TCRdb reprocessed the 5' RACE reads with MiXCR, giving one entry per CDR3 protein. The data contain 510,000 or so distinct CDR3 sequences, 15% to 20% of them singletons. V gene TRBV6-5 combines with J gene TRBJ2-1; either TRBD1 or TRBD2 may supply D (5 bases each). Sequencing used PBMCs, obtained 15 days after the yellow fever booster vaccination. The TCR sequence derives from a man under 40 who received the YFV17D yellow fever vaccine. The CDR3: CASSLRGGRQFF. The CDR3 nucleotides are TGTGCCAGCAGCCTCCGGGGCGGCAGGCAGTTCTTC.